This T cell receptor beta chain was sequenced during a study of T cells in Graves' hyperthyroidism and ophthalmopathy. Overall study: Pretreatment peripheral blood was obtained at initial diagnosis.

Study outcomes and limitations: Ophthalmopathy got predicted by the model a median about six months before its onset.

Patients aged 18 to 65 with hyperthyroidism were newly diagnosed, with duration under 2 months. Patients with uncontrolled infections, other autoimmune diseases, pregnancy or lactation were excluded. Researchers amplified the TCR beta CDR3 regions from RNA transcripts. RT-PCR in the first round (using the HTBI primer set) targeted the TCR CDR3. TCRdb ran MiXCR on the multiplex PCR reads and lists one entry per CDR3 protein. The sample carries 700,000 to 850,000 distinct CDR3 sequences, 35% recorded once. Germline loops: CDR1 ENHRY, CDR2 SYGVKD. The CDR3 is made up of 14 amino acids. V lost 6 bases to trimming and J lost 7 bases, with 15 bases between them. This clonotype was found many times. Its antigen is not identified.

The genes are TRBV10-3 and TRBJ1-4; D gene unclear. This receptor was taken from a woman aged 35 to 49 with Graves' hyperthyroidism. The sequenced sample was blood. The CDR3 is CAISRGAGGEKLFF. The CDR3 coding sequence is TGTGCCATCAGCAGAGGCGCAGGAGGTGAAAAACTGTTTTTT.